This TCR beta chain was retrieved from a study of PD-L1 blockade in urothelial cancer. At the level of the study: Blood-derived samples held a median about 130,000 T cells.

The authors spiked synthetic TCR analog templates into each PCR. Some clones are missing from TCRdb's copy, which holds only in-frame ones; the method was immunoSEQ multiplex PCR. The repertoire includes just under 50,000 clones, about 86% of them detected once, and 3.2% sits in the top ten. The time point here: pretreatment peripheral blood. Patients in the study were battling locally advanced or metastatic urothelial carcinoma. V was pared by 2 bases and J by 7 bases, with 4 bases of the junction left unmatched. The CDR3 has 14 amino acids. Germline V gives CDR1 LGHNA, CDR2 YSLEER. The V gene is TRBV4-3, the J gene TRBJ2-1; TRBD2 agrees at 8 bases. The sample in question was PBMCs, obtained around atezolizumab (anti-PD-L1) treatment. The source of this sequence is a man aged 70-80 years with urothelial cancer. The CDR3 spells CASSQRGGLNEQFF. CDR3 sequence (DNA): TGCGCCAGCAGCCAACGGGGGGGCCTGAATGAGCAGTTCTTC.